This T cell receptor (beta chain) came from a study of OX40 agonist ivuxolimab in advanced cancers. About the study: Patient treatment consisted of intravenous ivuxolimab administration every 2 weeks at 0.01 to 10 mg/kg.

Sampled blood was obtained at baseline, cycle 4 day 1, and cycle 7 day 1. In germline, CDR1 is LNHDA, CDR2 SQIVND (reference sequence). There are 15 residues in the CDR3. V lost 10 bases, J lost 5 bases, and 23 bases lay in between. Clones were read by immunoSEQ multiplex PCR, and TCRdb kept only the in-frame ones, dropping some. Of about 50,000 clones in the sample, nearly 85% were seen once. The input for sequencing was CD4+ or CD8+ T cells sorted from blood, taken in a trial of the OX40 agonist ivuxolimab. The source is an adult with an advanced solid tumor such as melanoma, head and neck, liver or kidney cancer. The chain recombines TRBV19 with TRBJ2-5, with a weak D call TRBD2 (7 bases). CDR3 sequence: CATSLAFGGRETQYF. DNA for the CDR3: TGTGCCACCAGCCTAGCTTTCGGGGGGCGGGAGACCCAGTACTTC. The whole variable domain, remainder taken from reference TRBV19 and TRBJ2-5, is DGGITQSPKYLFRKEGQNVTLSCEQNLNHDAMYWYRQDPGQGLRLIYYSQIVNDFQKGDIAEGYSVSREKKESFPLTVTSAQKNPTAFYLCATSLAFGGRETQYFGPGTRLLVL.